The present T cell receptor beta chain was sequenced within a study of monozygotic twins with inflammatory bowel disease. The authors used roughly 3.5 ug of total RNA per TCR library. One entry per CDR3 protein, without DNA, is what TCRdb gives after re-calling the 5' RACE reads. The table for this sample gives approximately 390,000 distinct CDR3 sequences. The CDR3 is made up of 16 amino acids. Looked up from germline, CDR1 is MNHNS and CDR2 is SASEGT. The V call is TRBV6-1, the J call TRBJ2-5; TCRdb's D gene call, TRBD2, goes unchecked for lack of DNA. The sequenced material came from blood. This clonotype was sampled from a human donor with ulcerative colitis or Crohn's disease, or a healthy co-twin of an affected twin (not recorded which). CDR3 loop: CASSRGAGGLEETQYF.